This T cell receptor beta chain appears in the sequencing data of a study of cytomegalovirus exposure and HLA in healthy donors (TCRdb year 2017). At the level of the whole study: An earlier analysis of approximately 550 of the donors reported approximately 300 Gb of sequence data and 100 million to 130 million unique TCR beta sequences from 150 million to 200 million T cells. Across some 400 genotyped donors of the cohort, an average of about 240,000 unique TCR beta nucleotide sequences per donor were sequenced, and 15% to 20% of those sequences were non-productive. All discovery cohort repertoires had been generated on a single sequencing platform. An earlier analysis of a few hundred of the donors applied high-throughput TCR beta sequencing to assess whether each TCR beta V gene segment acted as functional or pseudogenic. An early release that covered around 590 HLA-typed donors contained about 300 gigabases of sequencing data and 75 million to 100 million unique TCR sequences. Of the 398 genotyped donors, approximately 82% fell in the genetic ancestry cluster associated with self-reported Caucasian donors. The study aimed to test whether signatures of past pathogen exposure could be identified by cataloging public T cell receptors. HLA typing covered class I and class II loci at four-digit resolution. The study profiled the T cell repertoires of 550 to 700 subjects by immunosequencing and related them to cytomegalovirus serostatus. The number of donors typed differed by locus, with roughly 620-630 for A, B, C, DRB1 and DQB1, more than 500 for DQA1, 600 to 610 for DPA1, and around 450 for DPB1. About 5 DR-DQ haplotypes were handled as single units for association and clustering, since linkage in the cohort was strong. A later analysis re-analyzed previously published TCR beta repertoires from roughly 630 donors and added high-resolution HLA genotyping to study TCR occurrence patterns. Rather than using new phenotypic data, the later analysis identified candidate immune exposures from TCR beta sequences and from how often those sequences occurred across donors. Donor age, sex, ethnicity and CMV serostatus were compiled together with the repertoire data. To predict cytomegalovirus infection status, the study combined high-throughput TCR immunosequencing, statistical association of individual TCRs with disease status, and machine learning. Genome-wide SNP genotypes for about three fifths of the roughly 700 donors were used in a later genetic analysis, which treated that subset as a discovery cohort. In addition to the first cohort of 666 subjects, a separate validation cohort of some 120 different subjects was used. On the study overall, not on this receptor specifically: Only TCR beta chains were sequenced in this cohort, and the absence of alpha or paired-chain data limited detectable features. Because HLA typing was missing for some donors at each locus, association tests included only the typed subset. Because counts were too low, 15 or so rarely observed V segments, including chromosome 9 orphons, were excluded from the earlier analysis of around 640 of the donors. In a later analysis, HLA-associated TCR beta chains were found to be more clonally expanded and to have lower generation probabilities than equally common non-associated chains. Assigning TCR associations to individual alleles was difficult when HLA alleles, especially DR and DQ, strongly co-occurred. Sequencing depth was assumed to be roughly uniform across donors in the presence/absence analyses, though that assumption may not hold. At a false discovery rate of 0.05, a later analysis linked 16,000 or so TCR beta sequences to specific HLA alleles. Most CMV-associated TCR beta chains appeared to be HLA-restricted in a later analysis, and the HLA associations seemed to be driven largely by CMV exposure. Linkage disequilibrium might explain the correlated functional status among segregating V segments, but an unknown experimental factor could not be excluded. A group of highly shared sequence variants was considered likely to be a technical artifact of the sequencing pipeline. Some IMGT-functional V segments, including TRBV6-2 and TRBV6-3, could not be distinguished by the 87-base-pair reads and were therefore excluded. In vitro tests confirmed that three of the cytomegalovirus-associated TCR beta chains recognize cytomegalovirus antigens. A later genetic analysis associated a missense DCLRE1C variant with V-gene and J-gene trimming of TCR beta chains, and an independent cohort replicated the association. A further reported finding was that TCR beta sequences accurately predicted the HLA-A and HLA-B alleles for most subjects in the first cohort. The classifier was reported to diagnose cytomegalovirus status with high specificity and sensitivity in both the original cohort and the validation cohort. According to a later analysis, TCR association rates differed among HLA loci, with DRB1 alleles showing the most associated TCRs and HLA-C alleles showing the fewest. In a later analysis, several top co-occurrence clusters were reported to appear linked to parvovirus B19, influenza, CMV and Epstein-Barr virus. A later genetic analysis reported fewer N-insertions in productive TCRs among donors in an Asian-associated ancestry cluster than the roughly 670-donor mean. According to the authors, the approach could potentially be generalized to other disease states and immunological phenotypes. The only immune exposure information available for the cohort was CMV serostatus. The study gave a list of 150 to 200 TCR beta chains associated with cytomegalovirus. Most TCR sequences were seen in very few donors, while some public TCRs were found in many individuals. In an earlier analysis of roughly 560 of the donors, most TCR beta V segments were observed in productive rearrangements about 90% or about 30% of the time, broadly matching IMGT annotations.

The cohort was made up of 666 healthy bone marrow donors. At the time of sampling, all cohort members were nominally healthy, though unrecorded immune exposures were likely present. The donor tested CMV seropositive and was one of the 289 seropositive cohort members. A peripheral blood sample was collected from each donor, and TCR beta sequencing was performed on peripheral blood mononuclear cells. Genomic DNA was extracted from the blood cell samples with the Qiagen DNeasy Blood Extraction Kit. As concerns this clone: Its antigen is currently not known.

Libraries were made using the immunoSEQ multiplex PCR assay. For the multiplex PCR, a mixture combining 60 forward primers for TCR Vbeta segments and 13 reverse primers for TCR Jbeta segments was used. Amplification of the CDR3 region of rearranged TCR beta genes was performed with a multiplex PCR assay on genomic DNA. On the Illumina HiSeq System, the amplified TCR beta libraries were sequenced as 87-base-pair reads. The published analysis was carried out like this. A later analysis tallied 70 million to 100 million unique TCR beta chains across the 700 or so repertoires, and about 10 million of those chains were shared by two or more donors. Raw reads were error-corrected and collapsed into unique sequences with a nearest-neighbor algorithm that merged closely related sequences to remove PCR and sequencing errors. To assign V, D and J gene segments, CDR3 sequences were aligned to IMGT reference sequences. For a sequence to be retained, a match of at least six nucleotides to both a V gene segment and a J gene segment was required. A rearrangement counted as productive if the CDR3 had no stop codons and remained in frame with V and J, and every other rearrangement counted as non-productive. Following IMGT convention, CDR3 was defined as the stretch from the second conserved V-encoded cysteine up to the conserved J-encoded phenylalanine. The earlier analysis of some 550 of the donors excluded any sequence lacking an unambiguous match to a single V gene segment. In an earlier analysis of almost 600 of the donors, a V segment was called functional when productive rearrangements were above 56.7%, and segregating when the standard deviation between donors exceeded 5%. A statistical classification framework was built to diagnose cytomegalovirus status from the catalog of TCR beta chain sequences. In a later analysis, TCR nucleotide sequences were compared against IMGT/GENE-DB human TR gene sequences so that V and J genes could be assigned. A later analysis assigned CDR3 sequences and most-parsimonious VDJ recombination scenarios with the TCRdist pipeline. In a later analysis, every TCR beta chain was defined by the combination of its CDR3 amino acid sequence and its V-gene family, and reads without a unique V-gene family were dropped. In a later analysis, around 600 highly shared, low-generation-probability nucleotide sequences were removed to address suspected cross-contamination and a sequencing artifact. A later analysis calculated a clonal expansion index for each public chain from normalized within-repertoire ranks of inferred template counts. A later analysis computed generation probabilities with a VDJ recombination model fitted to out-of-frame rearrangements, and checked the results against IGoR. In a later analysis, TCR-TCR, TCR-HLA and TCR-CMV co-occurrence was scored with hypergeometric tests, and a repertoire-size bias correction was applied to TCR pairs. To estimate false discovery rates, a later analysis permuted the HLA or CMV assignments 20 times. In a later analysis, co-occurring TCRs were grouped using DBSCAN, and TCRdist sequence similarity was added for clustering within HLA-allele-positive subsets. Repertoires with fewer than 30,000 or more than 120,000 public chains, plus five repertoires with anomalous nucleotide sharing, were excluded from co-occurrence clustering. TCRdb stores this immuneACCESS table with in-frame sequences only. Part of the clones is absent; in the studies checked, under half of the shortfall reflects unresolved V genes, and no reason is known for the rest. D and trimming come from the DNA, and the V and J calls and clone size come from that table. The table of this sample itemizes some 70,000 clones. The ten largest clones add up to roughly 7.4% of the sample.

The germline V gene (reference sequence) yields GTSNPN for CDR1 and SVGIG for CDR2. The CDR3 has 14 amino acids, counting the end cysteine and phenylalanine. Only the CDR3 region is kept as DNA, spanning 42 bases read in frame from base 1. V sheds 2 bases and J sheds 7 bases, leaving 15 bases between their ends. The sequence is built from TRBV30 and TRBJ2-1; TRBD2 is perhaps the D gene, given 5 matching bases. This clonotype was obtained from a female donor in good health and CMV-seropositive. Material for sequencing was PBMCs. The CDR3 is CAWSWSGLRNEQFF. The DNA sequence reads TGTGCCTGGAGTTGGAGCGGCCTGAGGAATGAGCAGTTCTTC.